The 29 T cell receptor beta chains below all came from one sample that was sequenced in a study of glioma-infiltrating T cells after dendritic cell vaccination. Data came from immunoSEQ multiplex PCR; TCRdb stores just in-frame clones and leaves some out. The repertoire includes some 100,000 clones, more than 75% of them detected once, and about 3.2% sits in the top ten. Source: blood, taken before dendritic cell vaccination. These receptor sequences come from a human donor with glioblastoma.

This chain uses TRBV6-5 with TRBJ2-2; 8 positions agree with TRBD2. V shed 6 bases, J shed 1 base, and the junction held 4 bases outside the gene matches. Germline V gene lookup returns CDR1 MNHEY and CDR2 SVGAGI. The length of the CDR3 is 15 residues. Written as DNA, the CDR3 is TGTGCCAGCAGCCGTAGCGGGAAGAACACCGGGGAGCTGTTTTTT. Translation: CASSRSGKNTGELFF.

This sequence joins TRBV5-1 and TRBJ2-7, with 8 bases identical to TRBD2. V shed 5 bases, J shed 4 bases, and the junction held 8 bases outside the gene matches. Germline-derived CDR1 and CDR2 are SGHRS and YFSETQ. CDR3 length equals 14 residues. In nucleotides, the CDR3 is TGCGCCAGCAGACCAGCAAGCGGGAGTTACGAGCAGTACTTC. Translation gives CASRPASGSYEQYF.

CDR3 nucleotide sequence: TGTGCCAGCAGTACACGACTGTCCTATGGCTACACCTTC. This encodes CASSTRLSYGYTF. This rearrangement joins TRBV28 to TRBJ1-2; D ambiguous. CDR3 length: 13 amino acids. V lost 5 bases to trimming and J lost 4 bases, with 11 bases between them. Germline V gene sequence: CDR1 MDHEN, CDR2 SYDVKM.

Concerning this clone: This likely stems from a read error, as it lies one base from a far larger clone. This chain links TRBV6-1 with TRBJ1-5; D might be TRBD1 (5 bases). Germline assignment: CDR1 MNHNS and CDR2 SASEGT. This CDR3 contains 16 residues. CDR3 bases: TGTGCCAGCAGTGAAGGTGTAGAAGGGGTCAATCAGCCCCTGCATTTT. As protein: CASSEGVEGVNQPLHF.

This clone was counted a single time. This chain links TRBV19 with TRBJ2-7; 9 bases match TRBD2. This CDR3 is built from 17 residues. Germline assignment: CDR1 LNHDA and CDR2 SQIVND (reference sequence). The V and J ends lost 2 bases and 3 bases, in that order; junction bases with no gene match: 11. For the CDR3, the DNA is TGTGCCAGTAGTATAAGAGGAGCGGGGGGAAGGCGCTACGAGCAGTACTTC. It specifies CASSIRGAGGRRYEQYF.

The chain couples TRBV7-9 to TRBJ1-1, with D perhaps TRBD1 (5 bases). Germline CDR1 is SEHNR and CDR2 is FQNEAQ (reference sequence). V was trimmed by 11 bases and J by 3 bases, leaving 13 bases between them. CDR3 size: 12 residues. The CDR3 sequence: CAGDGGDTEAFF. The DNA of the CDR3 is TGTGCCGGAGACGGGGGGGACACTGAAGCTTTCTTT.

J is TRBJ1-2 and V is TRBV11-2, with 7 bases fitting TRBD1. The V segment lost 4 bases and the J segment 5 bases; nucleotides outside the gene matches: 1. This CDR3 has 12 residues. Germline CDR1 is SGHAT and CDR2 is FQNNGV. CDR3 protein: CASSSTGYGYTF. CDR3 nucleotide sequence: TGTGCCAGCAGCTCGACAGGGTATGGCTACACCTTC.

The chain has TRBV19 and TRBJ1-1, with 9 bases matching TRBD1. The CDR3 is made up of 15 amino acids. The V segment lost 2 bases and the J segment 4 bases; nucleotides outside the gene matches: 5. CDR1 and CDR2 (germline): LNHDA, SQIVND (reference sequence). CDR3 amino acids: CASSIMTGGGTEAFF. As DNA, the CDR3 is TGTGCCAGTAGTATAATGACAGGGGGGGGCACTGAAGCTTTCTTT. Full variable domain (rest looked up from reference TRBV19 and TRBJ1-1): DGGITQSPKYLFRKEGQNVTLSCEQNLNHDAMYWYRQDPGQGLRLIYYSQIVNDFQKGDIAEGYSVSREKKESFPLTVTSAQKNPTAFYLCASSIMTGGGTEAFFGQGTRLTVV.

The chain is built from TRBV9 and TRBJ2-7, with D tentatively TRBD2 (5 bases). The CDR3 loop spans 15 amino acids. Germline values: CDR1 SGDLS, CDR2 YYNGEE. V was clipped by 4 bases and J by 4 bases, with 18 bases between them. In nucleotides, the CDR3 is TGTGCCAGCAGCCCACGCCTGGACTCTACATACGAGCAGTACTTC. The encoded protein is CASSPRLDSTYEQYF.

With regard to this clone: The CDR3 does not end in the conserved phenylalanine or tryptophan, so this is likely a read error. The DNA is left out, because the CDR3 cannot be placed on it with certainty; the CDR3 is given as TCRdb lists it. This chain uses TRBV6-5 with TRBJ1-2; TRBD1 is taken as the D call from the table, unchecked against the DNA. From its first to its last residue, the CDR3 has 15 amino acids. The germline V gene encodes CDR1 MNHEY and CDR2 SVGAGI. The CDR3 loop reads CAGSYSTQGRRGHTL.

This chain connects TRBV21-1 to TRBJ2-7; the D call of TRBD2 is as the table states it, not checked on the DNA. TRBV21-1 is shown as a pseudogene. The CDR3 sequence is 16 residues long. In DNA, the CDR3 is TGTGCCAGCAGCGTACCTAGCGGGCCGGTCCCCTACGAGCAGTACTTC. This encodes CASSVPSGPVPYEQYF.

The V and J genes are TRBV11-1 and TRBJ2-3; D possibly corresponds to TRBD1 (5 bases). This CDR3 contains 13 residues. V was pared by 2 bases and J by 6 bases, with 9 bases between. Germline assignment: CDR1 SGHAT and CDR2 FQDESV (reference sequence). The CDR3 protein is CASSLQGFDTQYF. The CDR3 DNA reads TGTGCCAGCAGCTTACAGGGATTTGATACGCAGTATTTT.

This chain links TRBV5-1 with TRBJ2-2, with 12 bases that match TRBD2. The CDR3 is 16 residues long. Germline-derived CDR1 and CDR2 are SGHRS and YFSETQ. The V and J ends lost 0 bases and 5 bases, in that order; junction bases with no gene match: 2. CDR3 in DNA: TGCGCCAGCAGCTTGGAAGGACTAGCGGGGACCGGGGAGCTGTTTTTT. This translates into CASSLEGLAGTGELFF.

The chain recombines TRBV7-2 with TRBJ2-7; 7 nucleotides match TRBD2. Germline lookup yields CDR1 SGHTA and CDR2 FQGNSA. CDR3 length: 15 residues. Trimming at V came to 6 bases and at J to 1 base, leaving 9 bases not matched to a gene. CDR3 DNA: TGTGCCAGCAGTTCTGCCGGGACTATATCCTACGAGCAGTACTTC. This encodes CASSSAGTISYEQYF.

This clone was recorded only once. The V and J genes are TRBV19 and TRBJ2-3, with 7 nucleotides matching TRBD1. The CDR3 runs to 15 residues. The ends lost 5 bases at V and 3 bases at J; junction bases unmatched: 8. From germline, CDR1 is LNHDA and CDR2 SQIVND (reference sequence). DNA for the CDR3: TGTGCCAGTAGTGTGGACAGGTACGGTACAGATACGCAGTATTTT. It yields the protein CASSVDRYGTDTQYF.

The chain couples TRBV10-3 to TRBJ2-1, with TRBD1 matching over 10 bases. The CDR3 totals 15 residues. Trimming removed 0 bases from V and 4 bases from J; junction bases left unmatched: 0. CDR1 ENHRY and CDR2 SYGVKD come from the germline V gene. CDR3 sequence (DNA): TGTGCCATCAGTGAGTCGGGACAGGGGTACAATGAGCAGTTCTTC. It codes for CAISESGQGYNEQFF.

DNA of the CDR3: TGTGCCAGTGACAGGGATGAGCAGTTCTTC. Amino acids: CASDRDEQFF. This chain connects TRBV21-1 to TRBJ2-1; TRBD1 is the table's D call and was not checked against the DNA. TRBV21-1 is listed as a pseudogene. The CDR3 runs to 10 residues.

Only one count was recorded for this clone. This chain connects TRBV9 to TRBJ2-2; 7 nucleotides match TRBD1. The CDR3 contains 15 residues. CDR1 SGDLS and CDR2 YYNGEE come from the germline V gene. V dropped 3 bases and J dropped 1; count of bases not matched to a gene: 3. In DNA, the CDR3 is TGTGCCAGCAGCGAACAGGGGCGGAACACCGGGGAGCTGTTTTTT. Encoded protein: CASSEQGRNTGELFF.

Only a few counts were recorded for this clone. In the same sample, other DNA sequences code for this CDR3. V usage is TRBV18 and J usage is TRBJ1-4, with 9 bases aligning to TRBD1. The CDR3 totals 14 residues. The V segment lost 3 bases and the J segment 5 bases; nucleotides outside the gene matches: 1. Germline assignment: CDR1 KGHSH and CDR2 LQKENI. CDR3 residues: CASSPGQGNEKLFF. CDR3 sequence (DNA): TGTGCCAGCTCACCGGGACAGGGAAATGAAAAACTGTTTTTT.

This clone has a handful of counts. The CDR3: CASSLTLSGEYNEQFF. The CDR3, as DNA: TGTGCCAGCAGCTTAACGCTGTCAGGGGAGTACAATGAGCAGTTCTTC. The chain recombines TRBV13 with TRBJ2-1; maybe TRBD1 (6 bases). CDR1 and CDR2 from the germline V gene are PRHDT and FYEKMQ (reference sequence). The CDR3 runs 16 residues. The V end lost 2 bases, the J end lost 4 bases, and 15 bases lay between the germline ends. The variable domain in full, with the rest retrieved from reference TRBV13 and TRBJ2-1, is AAGVIQSPRHLIKEKRETATLKCYPIPRHDTVYWYQQGPGQDPQFLISFYEKMQSDKGSIPDRFSAQQFSDYHSELNMSSLELGDSALYFCASSLTLSGEYNEQFFGPGTRLTVL.

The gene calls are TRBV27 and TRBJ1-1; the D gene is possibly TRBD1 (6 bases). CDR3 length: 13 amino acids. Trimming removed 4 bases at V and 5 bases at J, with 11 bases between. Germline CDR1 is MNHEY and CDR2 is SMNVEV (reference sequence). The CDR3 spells CASSSQGRTEAFF. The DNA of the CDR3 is TGTGCCAGCAGTTCACAGGGAAGGACTGAAGCTTTCTTT.

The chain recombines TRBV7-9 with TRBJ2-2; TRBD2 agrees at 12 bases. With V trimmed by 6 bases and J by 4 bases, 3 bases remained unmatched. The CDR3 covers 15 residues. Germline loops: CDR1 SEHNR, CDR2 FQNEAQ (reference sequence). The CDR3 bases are TGTGCCAGCAGGAGGACTAGCGGGGTCACCGGGGAGCTGTTTTTT. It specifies CASRRTSGVTGELFF.

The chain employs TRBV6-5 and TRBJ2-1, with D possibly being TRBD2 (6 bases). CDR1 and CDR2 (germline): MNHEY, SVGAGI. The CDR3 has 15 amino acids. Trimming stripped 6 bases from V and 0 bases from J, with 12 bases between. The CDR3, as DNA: TGTGCCAGCAGCAAGGACGGGAGCTCCTACAATGAGCAGTTCTTC. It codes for CASSKDGSSYNEQFF.

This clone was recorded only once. The CDR3 DNA reads TGCGCCAGCAGCCGGGGGTCGAACACAGATACGCAGTATTTT. This codes for CASSRGSNTDTQYF. This chain links TRBV5-1 with TRBJ2-3; possible D gene TRBD2, 6 bases. Germline lookup yields CDR1 SGHRS and CDR2 YFSETQ. This CDR3 region has 14 residues. Trimming removed 4 bases from V and 2 bases from J, with 11 bases in between.

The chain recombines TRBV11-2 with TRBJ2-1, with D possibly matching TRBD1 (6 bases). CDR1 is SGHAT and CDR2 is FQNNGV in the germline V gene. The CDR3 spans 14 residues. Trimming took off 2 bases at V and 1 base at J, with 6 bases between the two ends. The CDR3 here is CASSLQGSYNEQFF. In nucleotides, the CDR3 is TGTGCCAGCAGCTTACAGGGGTCCTACAATGAGCAGTTCTTC.

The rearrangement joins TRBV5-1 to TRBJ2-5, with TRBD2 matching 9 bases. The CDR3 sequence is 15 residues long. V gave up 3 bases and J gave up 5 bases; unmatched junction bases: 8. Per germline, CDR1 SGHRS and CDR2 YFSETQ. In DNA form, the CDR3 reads TGCGCCAGCAGCTCGTTTTTAGCGGGGGAGGAGACCCAGTACTTC. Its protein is CASSSFLAGEETQYF.

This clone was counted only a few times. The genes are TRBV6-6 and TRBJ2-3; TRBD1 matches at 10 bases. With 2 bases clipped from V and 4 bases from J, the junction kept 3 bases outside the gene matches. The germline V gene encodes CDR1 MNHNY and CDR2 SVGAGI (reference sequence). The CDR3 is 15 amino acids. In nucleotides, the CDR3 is TGTGCCAGCAGTTACGGGACAGGGGTTGCAGATACGCAGTATTTT. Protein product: CASSYGTGVADTQYF.

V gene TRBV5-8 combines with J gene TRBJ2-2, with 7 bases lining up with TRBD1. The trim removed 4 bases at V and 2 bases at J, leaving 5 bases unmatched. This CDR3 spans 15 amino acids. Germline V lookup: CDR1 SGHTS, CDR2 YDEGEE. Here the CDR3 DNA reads TGTGCCAGCAGCCGGCGACAGGGTAACACCGGGGAGCTGTTTTTT. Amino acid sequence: CASSRRQGNTGELFF. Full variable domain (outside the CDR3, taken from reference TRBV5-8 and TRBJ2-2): EAGVTQSPTHLIKTRGQQATLRCSPISGHTSVYWYQQALGLGLQFLLWYDEGEERNRGNFPPRFSGRQFPNYSSELNVNALELEDSALYLCASSRRQGNTGELFFGEGSRLTVL.

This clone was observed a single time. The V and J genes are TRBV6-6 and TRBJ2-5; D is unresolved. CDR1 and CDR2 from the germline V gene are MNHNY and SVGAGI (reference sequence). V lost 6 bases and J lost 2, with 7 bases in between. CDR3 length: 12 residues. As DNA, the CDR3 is TGTGCCAGCAGCTGGCGGCAAGAGACCCAGTACTTC. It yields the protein CASSWRQETQYF.